This TCR beta chain was sequenced during a study of T cell responses to AZD1222 COVID-19 vaccine. Study-level findings and limits: Spike-specific TCR breadth and depth grew following two AZD1222 doses. Repertoires in all cases were sampled only once the peak T cell response had passed. Unmutated regions of variants are reportedly targeted by nearly half of spike-specific TCRs. Baseline seropositivity occurred in only a handful of AZD1222 recipients.

This CDR3 has 14 amino acids. The V and J ends lost 9 bases and 5 bases, in that order; junction bases with no gene match: 8. Germline-derived CDR1 and CDR2 are LNHDA and SQIVND (reference sequence). Clones were read by immunoSEQ multiplex PCR, and TCRdb kept only the in-frame ones, dropping some. Of about 270,000 clones listed, 85% to 95% are singletons. For this clone: No antigen is known for it.

This clonotype originated in an adult who received the AZD1222 COVID-19 vaccine. This sequence joins TRBV19 and TRBJ1-4; 8 positions agree with TRBD1. The material sequenced was peripheral blood, taken 28 days after the second AZD1222 dose. The CDR3 sequence is CASLRDRQNEKLFF. The CDR3 coding sequence is TGTGCCAGCTTACGGGACAGGCAAAATGAAAAACTGTTTTTT.